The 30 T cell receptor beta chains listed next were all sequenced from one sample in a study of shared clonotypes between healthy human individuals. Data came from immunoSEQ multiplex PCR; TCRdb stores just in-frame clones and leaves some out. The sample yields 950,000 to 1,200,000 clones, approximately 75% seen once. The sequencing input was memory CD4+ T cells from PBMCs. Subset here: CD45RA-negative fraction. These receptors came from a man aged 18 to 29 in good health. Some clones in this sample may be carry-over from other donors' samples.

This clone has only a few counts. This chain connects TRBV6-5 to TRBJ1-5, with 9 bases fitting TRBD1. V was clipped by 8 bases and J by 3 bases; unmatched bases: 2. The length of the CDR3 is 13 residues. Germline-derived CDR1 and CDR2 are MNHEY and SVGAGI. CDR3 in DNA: TGTGCCAGCGGGACAGGGATCAATCAGCCCCAGCATTTT. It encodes CASGTGINQPQHF.

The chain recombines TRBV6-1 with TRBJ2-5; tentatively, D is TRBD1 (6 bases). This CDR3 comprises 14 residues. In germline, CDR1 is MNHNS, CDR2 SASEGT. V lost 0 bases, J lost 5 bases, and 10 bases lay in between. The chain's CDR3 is CASSEAGARETQYF. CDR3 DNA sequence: TGTGCCAGCAGTGAAGCGGGGGCACGGGAGACCCAGTACTTC.

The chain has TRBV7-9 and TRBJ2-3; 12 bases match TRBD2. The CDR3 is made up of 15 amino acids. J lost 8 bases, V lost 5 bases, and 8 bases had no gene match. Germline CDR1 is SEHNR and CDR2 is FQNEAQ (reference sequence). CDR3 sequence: CASSGGLAGYSTQYF. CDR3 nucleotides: TGTGCCAGCAGCGGGGGACTAGCGGGCTATTCTACGCAGTATTTT.

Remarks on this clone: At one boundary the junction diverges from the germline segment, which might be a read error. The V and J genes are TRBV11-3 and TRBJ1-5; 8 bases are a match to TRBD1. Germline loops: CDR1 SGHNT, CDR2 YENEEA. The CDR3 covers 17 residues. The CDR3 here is CAGSPKTGEEGNQPQHF. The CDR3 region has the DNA TGTGCCGGCAGCCCAAAGACAGGGGAGGAGGGCAATCAGCCCCAGCATTTT.

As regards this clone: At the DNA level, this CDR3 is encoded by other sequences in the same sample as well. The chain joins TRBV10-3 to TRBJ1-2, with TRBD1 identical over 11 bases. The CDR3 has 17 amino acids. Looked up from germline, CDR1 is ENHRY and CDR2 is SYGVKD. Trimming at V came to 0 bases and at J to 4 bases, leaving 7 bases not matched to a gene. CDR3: CAISESGGTGGGYGYTF. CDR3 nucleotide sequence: TGTGCCATCAGTGAGTCGGGAGGGACAGGGGGTGGCTATGGCTACACCTTC.

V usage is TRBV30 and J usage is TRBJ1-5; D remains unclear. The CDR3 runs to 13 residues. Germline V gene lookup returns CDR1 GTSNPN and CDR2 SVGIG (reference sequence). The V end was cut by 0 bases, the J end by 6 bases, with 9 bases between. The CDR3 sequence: CAWSVLEGQPQHF. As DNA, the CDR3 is TGTGCCTGGAGTGTACTTGAAGGTCAGCCCCAGCATTTT.

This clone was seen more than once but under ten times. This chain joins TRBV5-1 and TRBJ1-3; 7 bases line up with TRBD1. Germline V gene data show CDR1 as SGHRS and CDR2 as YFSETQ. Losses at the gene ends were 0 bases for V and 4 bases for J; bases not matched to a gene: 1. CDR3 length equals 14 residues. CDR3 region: CASSLAGGGNTIYF. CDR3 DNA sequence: TGCGCCAGCAGCTTGGCAGGGGGAGGAAACACCATATATTTT.

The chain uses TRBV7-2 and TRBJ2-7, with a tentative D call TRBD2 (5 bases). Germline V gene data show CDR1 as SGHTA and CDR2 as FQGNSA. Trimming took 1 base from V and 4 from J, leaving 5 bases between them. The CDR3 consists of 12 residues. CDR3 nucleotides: TGTGCCAGCAGCTTAGGGGAGTACGAGCAGTACTTC. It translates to CASSLGEYEQYF.

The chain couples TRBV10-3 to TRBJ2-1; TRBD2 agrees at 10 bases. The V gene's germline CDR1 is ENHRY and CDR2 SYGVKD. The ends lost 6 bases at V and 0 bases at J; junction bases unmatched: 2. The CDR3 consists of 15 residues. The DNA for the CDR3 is TGTGCCATCAGCCCTAGCGGGAGCTCCTACAATGAGCAGTTCTTC. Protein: CAISPSGSSYNEQFF.

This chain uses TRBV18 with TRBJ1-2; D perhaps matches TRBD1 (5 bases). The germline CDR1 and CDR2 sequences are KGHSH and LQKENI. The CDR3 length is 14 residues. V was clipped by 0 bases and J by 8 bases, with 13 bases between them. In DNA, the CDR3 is TGTGCCAGCTCACCACCGGGGGTGGTTGGAGGCTACACCTTC. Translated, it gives CASSPPGVVGGYTF.

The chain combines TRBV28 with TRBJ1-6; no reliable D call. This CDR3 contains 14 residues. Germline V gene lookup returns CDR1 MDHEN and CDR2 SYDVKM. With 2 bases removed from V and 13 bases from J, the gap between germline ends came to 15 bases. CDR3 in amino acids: CASSLGREGSPLHF. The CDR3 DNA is TGTGCCAGCAGTTTAGGGCGAGAGGGCTCGCCCCTCCACTTT.

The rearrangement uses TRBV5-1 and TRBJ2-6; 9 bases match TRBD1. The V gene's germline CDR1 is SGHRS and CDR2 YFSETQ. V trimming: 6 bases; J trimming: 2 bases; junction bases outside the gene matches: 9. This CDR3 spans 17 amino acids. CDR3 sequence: CASTGTGGPAGANVLTF. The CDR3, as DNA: TGCGCCAGCACAGGAACAGGGGGCCCGGCTGGGGCCAACGTCCTGACTTTC.

DNA for the CDR3: TGTGCCAGCAGTTCGGGTGGGGCTAGCGGAGGCGAGCAGTACTTC. It codes for CASSSGGASGGEQYF. The chain links TRBV27 to TRBJ2-7; 7 nucleotides line up with TRBD2. Germline CDR1 and CDR2: MNHEY and SMNVEV (reference sequence). This CDR3 region has 15 residues. V trimming: 4 bases; J trimming: 6 bases; junction bases outside the gene matches: 12.

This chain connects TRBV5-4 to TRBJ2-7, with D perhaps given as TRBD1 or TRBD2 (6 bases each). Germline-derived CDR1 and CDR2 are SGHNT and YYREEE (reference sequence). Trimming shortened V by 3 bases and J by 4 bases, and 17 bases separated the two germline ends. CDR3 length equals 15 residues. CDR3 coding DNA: TGTGCCAGCAGCTGGGGGCCGGGAGAGAGTTACGAGCAGTACTTC. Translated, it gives CASSWGPGESYEQYF.

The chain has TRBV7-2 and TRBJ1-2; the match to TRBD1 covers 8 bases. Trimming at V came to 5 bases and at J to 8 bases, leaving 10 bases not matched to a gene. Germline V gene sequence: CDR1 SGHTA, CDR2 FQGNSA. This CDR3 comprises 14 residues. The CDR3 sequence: CASSRDQGARGYTF. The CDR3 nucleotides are TGTGCCAGCAGCCGCGACCAGGGGGCGCGGGGCTACACCTTC.

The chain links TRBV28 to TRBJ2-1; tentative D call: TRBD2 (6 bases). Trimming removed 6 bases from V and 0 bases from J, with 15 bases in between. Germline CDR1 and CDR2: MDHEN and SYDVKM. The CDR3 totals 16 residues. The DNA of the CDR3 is TGTGCCAGCAGCCCACCCCGGACTACCTCCTACAATGAGCAGTTCTTC. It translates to CASSPPRTTSYNEQFF.

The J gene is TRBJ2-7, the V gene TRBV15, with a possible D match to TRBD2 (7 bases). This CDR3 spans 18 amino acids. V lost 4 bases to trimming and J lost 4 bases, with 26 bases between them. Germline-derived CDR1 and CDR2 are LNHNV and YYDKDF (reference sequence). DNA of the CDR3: TGTGCCACCAGCACAGGGGCTAGCGGAGGGGGGATGGGGTACGAGCAGTACTTC. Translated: CATSTGASGGGMGYEQYF. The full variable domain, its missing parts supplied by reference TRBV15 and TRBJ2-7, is DAMVIQNPRYQVTQFGKPVTLSCSQTLNHNVMYWYQQKSSQAPKLLFHYYDKDFNNEADTPDNFQSRRPNTSFCFLDIRSPGLGDTAMYLCATSTGASGGGMGYEQYFGPGTRLTVT.

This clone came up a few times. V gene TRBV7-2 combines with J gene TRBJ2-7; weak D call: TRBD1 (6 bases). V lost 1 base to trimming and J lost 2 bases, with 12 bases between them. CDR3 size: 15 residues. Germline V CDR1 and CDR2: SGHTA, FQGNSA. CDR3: CASSLETGTAYEQYF. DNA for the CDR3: TGTGCCAGCAGCTTAGAGACAGGTACCGCCTACGAGCAGTACTTC.

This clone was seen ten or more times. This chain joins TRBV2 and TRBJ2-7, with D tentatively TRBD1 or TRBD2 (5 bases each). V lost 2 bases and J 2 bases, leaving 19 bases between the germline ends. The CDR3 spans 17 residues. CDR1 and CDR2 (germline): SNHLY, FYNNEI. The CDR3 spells CASSEIVMGRRTYEQYF. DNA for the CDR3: TGTGCCAGCAGTGAAATCGTGATGGGACGGCGGACCTACGAGCAGTACTTC. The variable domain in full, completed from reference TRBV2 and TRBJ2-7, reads EPEVTQTPSHQVTQMGQEVILRCVPISNHLYFYWYRQILGQKVEFLVSFYNNEISEKSEIFDDQFSVERPDGSNFTLKIRSTKLEDSAMYFCASSEIVMGRRTYEQYFGPGTRLTVT.

This CDR3 is CASTLAGDTGELFF. CDR3 in DNA: TGTGCCAGCACCCTAGCGGGGGACACCGGGGAGCTGTTTTTT. The chain carries TRBV7-2 and TRBJ2-2; 10 bases line up with TRBD2. The CDR3 sequence is 14 residues long. Germline V gene data show CDR1 as SGHTA and CDR2 as FQGNSA. Trimming removed 7 bases from V and 3 bases from J; junction bases left unmatched: 2. Looking up the rest from reference TRBV7-2 and TRBJ2-2 gives the full variable domain: GAGVSQSPSNKVTEKGKDVELRCDPISGHTALYWYRQSLGQGLEFLIYFQGNSAPDKSGLPSDRFSAERTGGSVSTLTIQRTQQEDSAVYLCASTLAGDTGELFFGEGSRLTVL.

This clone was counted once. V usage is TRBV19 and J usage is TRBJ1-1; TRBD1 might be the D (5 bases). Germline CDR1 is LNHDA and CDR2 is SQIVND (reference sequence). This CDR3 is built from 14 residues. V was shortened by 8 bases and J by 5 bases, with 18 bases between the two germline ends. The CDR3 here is CASSLAGGGTEAFF. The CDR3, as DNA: TGTGCCAGTTCCCTTGCTGGGGGTGGGACTGAAGCTTTCTTT. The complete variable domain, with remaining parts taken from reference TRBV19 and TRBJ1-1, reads DGGITQSPKYLFRKEGQNVTLSCEQNLNHDAMYWYRQDPGQGLRLIYYSQIVNDFQKGDIAEGYSVSREKKESFPLTVTSAQKNPTAFYLCASSLAGGGTEAFFGQGTRLTVV.

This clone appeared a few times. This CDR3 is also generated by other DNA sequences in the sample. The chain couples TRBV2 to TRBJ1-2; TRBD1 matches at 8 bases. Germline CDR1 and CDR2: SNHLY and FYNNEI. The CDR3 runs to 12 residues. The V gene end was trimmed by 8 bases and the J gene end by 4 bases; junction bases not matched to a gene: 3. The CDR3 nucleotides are TGTGCCAGCCGGCAGGGGGCCTATGGCTACACCTTC. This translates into CASRQGAYGYTF.

CDR3 nucleotide sequence: TGTGCCAGCAGCCAGGCGGGCGGGGGTTCCTACAATGAGCAGTTCTTC. This gives the protein CASSQAGGGSYNEQFF. The rearrangement links TRBV5-6 to TRBJ2-1; 7 nucleotides match TRBD2. Trimming at V came to 4 bases and at J to 1 base, leaving 8 bases not matched to a gene. The CDR3 contains 16 residues. The germline V gene has CDR1 SGHDT and CDR2 YYEEEE.

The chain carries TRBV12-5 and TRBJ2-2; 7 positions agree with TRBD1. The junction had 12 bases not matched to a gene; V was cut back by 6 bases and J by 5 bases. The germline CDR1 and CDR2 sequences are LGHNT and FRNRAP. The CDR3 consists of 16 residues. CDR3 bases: TGTGCTAGTGGATCGACAGGGTTCAATCGGACCGGGGAGCTGTTTTTT. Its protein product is CASGSTGFNRTGELFF.

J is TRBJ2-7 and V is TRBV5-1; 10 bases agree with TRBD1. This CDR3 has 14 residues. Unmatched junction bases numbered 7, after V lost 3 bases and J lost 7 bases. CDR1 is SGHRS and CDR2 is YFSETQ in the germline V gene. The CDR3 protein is CASSSGTGAGEQYF. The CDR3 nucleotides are TGCGCCAGCAGCTCCGGGACAGGGGCGGGAGAGCAGTACTTC.

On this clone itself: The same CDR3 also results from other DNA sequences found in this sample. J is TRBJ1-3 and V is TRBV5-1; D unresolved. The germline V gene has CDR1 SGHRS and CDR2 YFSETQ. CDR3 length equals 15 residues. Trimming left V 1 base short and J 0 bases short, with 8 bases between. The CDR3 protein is CASSLSASSGNTIYF. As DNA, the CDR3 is TGCGCCAGCAGCTTGAGTGCGAGCTCTGGAAACACCATATATTTT. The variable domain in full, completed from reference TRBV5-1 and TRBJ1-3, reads KAGVTQTPRYLIKTRGQQVTLSCSPISGHRSVSWYQQTPGQGLQFLFEYFSETQRNKGNFPGRFSGRQFSNSRSEMNVSTLELGDSALYLCASSLSASSGNTIYFGEGSWLTVV.

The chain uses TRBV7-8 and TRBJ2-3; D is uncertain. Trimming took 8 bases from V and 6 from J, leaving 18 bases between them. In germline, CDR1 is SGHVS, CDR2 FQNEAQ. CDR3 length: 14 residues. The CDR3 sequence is CASGTRPAGDTQYF. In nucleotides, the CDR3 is TGTGCCAGCGGAACCCGTCCCGCCGGGGATACGCAGTATTTT.

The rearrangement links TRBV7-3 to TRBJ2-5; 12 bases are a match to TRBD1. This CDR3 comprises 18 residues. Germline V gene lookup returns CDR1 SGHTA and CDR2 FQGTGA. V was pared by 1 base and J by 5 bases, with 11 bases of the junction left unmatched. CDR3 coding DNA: TGTGCCAGCAGCTTAAGGCCCCAGGGGACAGGGGGCAGGGAGACCCAGTACTTC. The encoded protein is CASSLRPQGTGGRETQYF.

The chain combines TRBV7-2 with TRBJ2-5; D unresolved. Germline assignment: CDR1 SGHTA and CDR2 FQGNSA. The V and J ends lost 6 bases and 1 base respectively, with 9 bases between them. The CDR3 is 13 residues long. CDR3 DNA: TGTGCCAGCAGGCCACGTGTCCAAGAGACCCAGTACTTC. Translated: CASRPRVQETQYF. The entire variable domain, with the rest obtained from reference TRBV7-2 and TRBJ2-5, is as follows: GAGVSQSPSNKVTEKGKDVELRCDPISGHTALYWYRQSLGQGLEFLIYFQGNSAPDKSGLPSDRFSAERTGGSVSTLTIQRTQQEDSAVYLCASRPRVQETQYFGPGTRLLVL.

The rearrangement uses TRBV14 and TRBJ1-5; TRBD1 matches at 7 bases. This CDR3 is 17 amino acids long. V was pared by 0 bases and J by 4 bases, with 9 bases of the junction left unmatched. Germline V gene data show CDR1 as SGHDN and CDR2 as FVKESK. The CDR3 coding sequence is TGTGCCAGCAGCCAAGAATTAATCAGGGGGAATAATCAGCCCCAGCATTTT. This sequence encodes CASSQELIRGNNQPQHF.